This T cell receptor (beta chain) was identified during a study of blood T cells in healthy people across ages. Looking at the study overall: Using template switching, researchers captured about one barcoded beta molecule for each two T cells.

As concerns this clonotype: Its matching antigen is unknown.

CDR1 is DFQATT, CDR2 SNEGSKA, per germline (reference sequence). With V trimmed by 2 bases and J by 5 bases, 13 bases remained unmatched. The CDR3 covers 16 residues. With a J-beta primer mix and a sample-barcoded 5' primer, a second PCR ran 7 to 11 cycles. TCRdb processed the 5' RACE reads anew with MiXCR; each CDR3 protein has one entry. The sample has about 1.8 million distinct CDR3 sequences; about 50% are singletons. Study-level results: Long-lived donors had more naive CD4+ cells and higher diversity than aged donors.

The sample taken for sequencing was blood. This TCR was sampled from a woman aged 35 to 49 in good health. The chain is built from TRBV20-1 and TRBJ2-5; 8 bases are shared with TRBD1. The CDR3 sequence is CSARQLSGGAGETQYF. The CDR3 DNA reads TGCAGTGCTAGACAACTTTCAGGGGGCGCGGGGGAGACCCAGTACTTC.